The sequence of this T cell receptor beta chain was determined in a study of T cell responses to AZD1222 COVID-19 vaccine. General study findings and limits: Spike-specific TCR breadth and depth grew following two AZD1222 doses. Sampling captured repertoires only after the peak T cell response. Spike was spanned by vaccine-associated CD4 TCRs, with dominance at 160-218 and 743-854. A mostly white British donor set with more females was recruited, and clonal diversity was possibly underestimated.

The protocol was immunoSEQ multiplex PCR, while the TCRdb copy is restricted to in-frame clones and leaves out a portion. The data contain 150,000 or so clones, approximately 93% of them singletons. Germline V gene lookup returns CDR1 SNHLY and CDR2 FYNNEI. The CDR3 runs 15 residues. Trimming shortened V by 8 bases and J by 4 bases, and 18 bases separated the two germline ends. For this clone: Antigen: not known.

The sequencing used peripheral blood, collected on day 0 of MenACWY control vaccination. The sequence derives from an adult in good health. The chain joins TRBV2 to TRBJ2-1; D call uncertain. The CDR3, as DNA: TGTGCCAGCGCAACCCGTCTCTCAGCATACAATGAGCAGTTCTTC. Protein product: CASATRLSAYNEQFF.